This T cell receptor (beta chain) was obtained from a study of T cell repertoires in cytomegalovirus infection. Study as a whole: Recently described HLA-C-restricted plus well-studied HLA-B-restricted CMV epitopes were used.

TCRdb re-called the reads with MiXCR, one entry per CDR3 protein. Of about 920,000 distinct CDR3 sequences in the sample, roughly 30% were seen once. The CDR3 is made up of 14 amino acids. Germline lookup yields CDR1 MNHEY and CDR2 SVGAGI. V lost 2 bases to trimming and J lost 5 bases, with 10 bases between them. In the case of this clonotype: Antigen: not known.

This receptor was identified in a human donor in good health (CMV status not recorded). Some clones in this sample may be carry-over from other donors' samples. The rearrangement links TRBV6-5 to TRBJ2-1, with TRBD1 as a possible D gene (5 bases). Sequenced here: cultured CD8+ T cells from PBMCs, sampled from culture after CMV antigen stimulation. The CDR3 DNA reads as TGTGCCAGCAGTTACAGGGGTCGAGACAATGAGCAGTTCTTC. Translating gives CASSYRGRDNEQFF.